Detailed here is one TCR beta chain. Seattle participants joined during active infection and were tracked over time. This entry comes from a study of blood T cell repertoires in COVID-19. Study as a whole: Samples came from the United States, Italy and Spain, spanning acute and convalescent COVID-19.

The table came from immunoSEQ multiplex PCR; TCRdb's copy has only in-frame clones and leaves some out. Among roughly 300,000 clones listed, about 93% were seen once. Germline CDR1 GTSNPN, CDR2 SVGIG (reference sequence). The CDR3 contains 15 residues. The V and J ends lost 4 bases and 3 bases, in that order; junction bases with no gene match: 11. V usage is TRBV30 and J usage is TRBJ1-2; TRBD1 aligns across 7 bases. Sequencing used peripheral blood. The TCR was taken from a woman in her thirties with COVID-19, enrolled during active disease. The CDR3 protein is CAWKLFSGGYYGYTF. CDR3 sequence (DNA): TGTGCCTGGAAGTTATTTTCAGGGGGATACTATGGCTACACCTTC.